This T cell receptor (beta chain) derives from a study of blood T cell repertoires in COVID-19. Cohort 3 donors counted as recovered after two negative PCRs, clearance, or resolved symptoms. Study processing details: Amplified reference gene primers provided the basis for estimating nucleated cell counts. Sequenced by immunoSEQ multiplex PCR; TCRdb stores in-frame clones only, minus some. The V and J calls and clone size are taken from that table; D and trimming were inferred from the DNA. Of about 250,000 clones in the sample, over 75% were seen once. Germline trimming cut 4 bases from V and 5 bases from J; bases unmatched to any gene: 6. The CDR3 is made up of 15 amino acids. Germline assignment: CDR1 SNHLY and CDR2 FYNNEI.

This chain joins TRBV2 and TRBJ2-3; 10 positions match TRBD2. The material sequenced was PBMCs or T cells enriched from blood (not recorded which). The TCR sequence derives from a man aged 40-49 years who had recovered from COVID-19. Here the CDR3 DNA reads TGTGCCAGCAGTGGGGCTAGCGGGGGCCAAGATACGCAGTATTTT. Translation gives CASSGASGGQDTQYF.